These 18 T cell receptor beta chains came from one sample sequenced in a study of blood T cells in healthy people across ages. Using a J-beta primer mix together with a sample-barcoded 5' primer, a second PCR was run for roughly 6 to 12 cycles. TCRdb independently ran MiXCR on the 5' RACE reads; one entry per CDR3 protein. The table lists about 1.1 million distinct CDR3 sequences, roughly two fifths of them singletons. The sample was blood. These receptors all come from a young man in good health.

This clonotype was observed a single time. This chain uses TRBV27 with TRBJ2-1; the D gene is possibly TRBD2 (6 bases). This CDR3 has 16 residues. Germline CDR1 is MNHEY and CDR2 is SMNVEV (reference sequence). Trimming removed 0 bases from V and 11 bases from J, with 20 bases in between. The CDR3 DNA is TGTGCCAGCAGTTTATCGGAGGGCCTACGGGCCACCAAGCAGTTCTTC. This translates into CASSLSEGLRATKQFF.

The table lists this clonotype with a few counts. The chain is built from TRBV4-1 and TRBJ1-2, with a weak D call TRBD1 (5 bases). Germline V CDR1 and CDR2: MGHRA, YSYEKL. CDR3 length equals 18 residues. The V gene lost 0 bases and the J gene lost 4 bases, with 21 bases spanning the gap. The CDR3 loop is CASSQDGNRGWRPYGYTF. The CDR3 bases are TGCGCCAGCAGCCAAGATGGTAATCGGGGGTGGAGACCCTATGGCTACACCTTC.

V and J are TRBV4-3 and TRBJ2-7, with 7 bases that match TRBD1. Germline V gives CDR1 LGHNA, CDR2 YSLEER. The V segment lost 1 base and the J segment 1 base; nucleotides outside the gene matches: 7. This CDR3 has 16 amino acids. The DNA for the CDR3 is TGCGCCAGCAGCCAAGCCCTGACAGGGACGTCCTACGAGCAGTACTTC. It codes for CASSQALTGTSYEQYF.

V and J are TRBV5-4 and TRBJ1-1; D is undetermined. The CDR3 consists of 15 residues. Trimming removed 0 bases from V and 3 bases from J, with 12 bases in between. Per germline, CDR1 SGHNT and CDR2 YYREEE (reference sequence). The CDR3 coding sequence is TGTGCCAGCAGCTTGGATCCCAGACCAGACACTGAAGCTTTCTTT. This sequence encodes CASSLDPRPDTEAFF.

This clonotype has more than one count but fewer than ten. The chain couples TRBV21-1 to TRBJ1-4; the table's D call TRBD1 went unverified against the DNA. TRBV21-1 is a recognized pseudogene. The CDR3 runs 15 residues. The CDR3 sequence: CASPIKDSSNEKLFF. CDR3 sequence (DNA): TGTGCCAGTCCTATAAAGGACAGCTCTAATGAAAAACTGTTTTTT.

The table lists this clonotype with a few counts. The genes are TRBV7-2 and TRBJ1-1; possibly TRBD1 for D (6 bases). CDR1 and CDR2 (germline): SGHTA, FQGNSA. The CDR3 spans 12 residues. V lost 2 bases and J 11 bases, leaving 12 bases between the germline ends. The CDR3 DNA reads as TGTGCCAGCAGCTTAATCGGGAGGGGGGCTTTCTTT. This translates into CASSLIGRGAFF.

This clonotype was detected only a few times. Its ends do not fully match the called genes, so a read error is possible. The V gene is TRBV12-3 or TRBV12-4, the J gene TRBJ1-2; unclear D gene. CDR3 size: 13 residues. CDR3 loop: CAIGVGIWYDYTF. The CDR3 DNA sequence: TGTGCCATCGGTGTTGGGATTTGGTATGACTACACCTTC.

V and J are TRBV12-3 or TRBV12-4 and TRBJ1-4, with unresolved D. This CDR3 is 12 amino acids long. V gave up 3 bases and J gave up 11 bases, with 10 bases separating them. CDR3 residues: CASSLNPPKLFF. CDR3 nucleotide sequence: TGTGCCAGCAGTTTGAATCCCCCGAAACTGTTTTTT.

The chain recombines TRBV6-5 with TRBJ1-2; 11 bases are shared with TRBD1. Trimming took 2 bases from V and 4 from J; bases not matched to a gene: 6. Germline CDR1 and CDR2: MNHEY and SVGAGI. This CDR3 has 16 amino acids. The CDR3 bases are TGTGCCAGCAGTTACGGGGGGACAGGGGGGCCCTATGGCTACACCTTC. Its protein product is CASSYGGTGGPYGYTF.

The rearrangement uses TRBV6-1 and TRBJ2-1; no clear D gene. Germline V gene sequence: CDR1 MNHNS, CDR2 SASEGT. V was pared by 9 bases and J by 5 bases, with 14 bases between. CDR3 size: 13 residues. DNA of the CDR3: TGTGCCAGTAAGACGCCCGTACACAATGAGCAGTTCTTC. It is translated as CASKTPVHNEQFF.

For this clonotype: A much larger clone is a single base away; this may be a read error. The chain recombines TRBV29-1 with TRBJ2-3, with TRBD2 as a possible D gene (7 bases). The CDR3 is 13 residues long. In germline, CDR1 is SQVTM, CDR2 ANQGSEA. The CDR3 DNA is TGCAGCGGTGAAGAGGGGGGGACAGATACGCAGTATTTT. Residues: CSGEEGGTDTQYF.

CDR3 sequence (DNA): TGCAGTGCTAGATTGTCAGGGATGAACACTGAAGCTTTCTTT. Translation gives CSARLSGMNTEAFF. The V and J genes are TRBV20-1 and TRBJ1-1, with D possibly being TRBD1 (5 bases). V lost 2 bases and J lost 0, with 10 bases in between. Germline V gives CDR1 DFQATT, CDR2 SNEGSKA (reference sequence). CDR3 length equals 14 residues.

This clonotype turned up a few times. This chain links TRBV20-1 with TRBJ1-5, with D tentatively TRBD1 (6 bases). Germline V gene lookup returns CDR1 DFQATT and CDR2 SNEGSKA (reference sequence). V was shortened by 4 bases and J by 0 bases, with 10 bases between the two germline ends. This CDR3 region has 14 residues. DNA for the CDR3: TGCAGTGCTATACAGGGTTATAGCAATCAGCCCCAGCATTTT. This sequence encodes CSAIQGYSNQPQHF.

This clonotype was seen a handful of times. This chain links TRBV20-1 with TRBJ1-1, with D possibly being TRBD1 (5 bases). This CDR3 comprises 12 residues. The V gene lost 2 bases and the J gene lost 8 bases, with 12 bases spanning the gap. From germline, CDR1 is DFQATT and CDR2 SNEGSKA (reference sequence). The CDR3 protein is CSARPGAHEAFF. The CDR3 nucleotides read TGCAGTGCTAGACCCGGGGCACACGAAGCTTTCTTT.

The chain combines TRBV7-7 with TRBJ2-2; perhaps TRBD1 as D (6 bases). From germline, CDR1 is SSHAT and CDR2 FNYEAQ (reference sequence). V lost 5 bases and J 5 bases, leaving 12 bases between the germline ends. This CDR3 is built from 14 residues. In DNA form, the CDR3 reads TGTGCCAGCAGCCTCTCAACAGGGACCGGGGAGCTGTTTTTT. Its protein product is CASSLSTGTGELFF. The entire variable domain, with the rest obtained from reference TRBV7-7 and TRBJ2-2, is as follows: GAGVSQSPRYKVTKRGQDVTLRCDPISSHATLYWYQQALGQGPEFLTYFNYEAQPDKSGLPSDRFSAERPEGSISTLTIQRTEQRDSAMYRCASSLSTGTGELFFGEGSRLTVL.

This clonotype was recorded at least ten times. V and J are TRBV4-3 and TRBJ1-4, with D maybe TRBD1 (5 bases). This CDR3 spans 14 amino acids. The V and J ends lost 0 bases and 8 bases respectively, with 10 bases between them. Germline lookup yields CDR1 LGHNA and CDR2 YSLEER. The CDR3 DNA sequence: TGCGCCAGCAGCCAAGAGCAGGGAAGCGAAAAACTGTTTTTT. Protein product: CASSQEQGSEKLFF.

V is TRBV27 and J is TRBJ1-2; D ambiguous. Trimming removed 6 bases from V and 4 bases from J, with 12 bases in between. CDR1 is MNHEY, CDR2 SMNVEV, per germline (reference sequence). CDR3 length equals 13 residues. CDR3 nucleotide sequence: TGTGCCAGCAGCGCTGCCGCCTTCTATGGCTACACCTTC. Translated: CASSAAAFYGYTF.

This clonotype was observed a handful of times. The chain uses TRBV28 and TRBJ2-1; 9 positions agree with TRBD1. The CDR3 has 15 amino acids. Germline-derived CDR1 and CDR2 are MDHEN and SYDVKM. V lost 6 bases and J lost 6; bases outside the gene matches: 9. This CDR3 is CASRGPGQGINEQFF. The CDR3 nucleotides are TGTGCCAGCAGAGGACCGGGACAGGGCATCAATGAGCAGTTCTTC.